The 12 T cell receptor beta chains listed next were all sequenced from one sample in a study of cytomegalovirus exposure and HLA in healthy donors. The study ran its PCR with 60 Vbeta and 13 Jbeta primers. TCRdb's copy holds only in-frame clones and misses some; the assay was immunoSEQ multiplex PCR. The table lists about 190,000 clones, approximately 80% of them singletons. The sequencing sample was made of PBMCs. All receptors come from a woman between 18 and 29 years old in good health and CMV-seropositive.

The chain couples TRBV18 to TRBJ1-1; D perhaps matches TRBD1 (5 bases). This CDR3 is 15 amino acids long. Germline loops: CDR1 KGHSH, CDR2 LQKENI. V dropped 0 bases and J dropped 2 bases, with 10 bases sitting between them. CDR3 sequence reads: CASSPPAGTNTEAFF. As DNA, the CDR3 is TGTGCCAGCTCACCACCGGCGGGGACTAACACTGAAGCTTTCTTT.

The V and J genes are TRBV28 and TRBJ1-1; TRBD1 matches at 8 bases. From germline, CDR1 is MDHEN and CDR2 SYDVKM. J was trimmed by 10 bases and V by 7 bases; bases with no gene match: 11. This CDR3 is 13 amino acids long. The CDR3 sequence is CASTSPQGGLAFF. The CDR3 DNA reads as TGTGCCAGCACCTCCCCACAGGGGGGGTTAGCTTTCTTT.

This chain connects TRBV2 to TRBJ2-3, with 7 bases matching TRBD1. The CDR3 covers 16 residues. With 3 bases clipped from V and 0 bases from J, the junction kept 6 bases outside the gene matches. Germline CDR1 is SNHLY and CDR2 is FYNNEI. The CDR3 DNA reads TGTGCCAGCAGTGACTCCACAGGGGTTAGCACAGATACGCAGTATTTT. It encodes CASSDSTGVSTDTQYF.

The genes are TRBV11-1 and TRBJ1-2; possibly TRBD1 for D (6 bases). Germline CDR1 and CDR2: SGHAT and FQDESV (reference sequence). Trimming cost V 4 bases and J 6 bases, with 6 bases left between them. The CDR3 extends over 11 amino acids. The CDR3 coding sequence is TGTGCCAGCAGCTACAGGGATGGCTACACCTTC. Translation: CASSYRDGYTF. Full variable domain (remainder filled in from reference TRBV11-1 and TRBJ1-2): EAEVAQSPRYKITEKSQAVAFWCDPISGHATLYWYRQILGQGPELLVQFQDESVVDDSQLPKDRFSAERLKGVDSTLKIQPAELGDSAMYLCASSYRDGYTFGSGTRLTVV.

In DNA form, the CDR3 reads TGCAGTGTACAGGGGAACACTGAAGCTTTCTTT. Translated, it gives CSVQGNTEAFF. This rearrangement joins TRBV20-1 to TRBJ1-1, with D possibly TRBD1 on 6 matching bases. In germline, CDR1 is DFQATT, CDR2 SNEGSKA (reference sequence). The CDR3 has 11 amino acids. V lost 7 bases, J lost 1 base, and 7 bases lay in between.

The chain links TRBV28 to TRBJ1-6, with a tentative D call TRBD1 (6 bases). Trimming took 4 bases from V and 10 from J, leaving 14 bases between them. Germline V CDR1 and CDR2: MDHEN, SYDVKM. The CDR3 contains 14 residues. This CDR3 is CASSSQGRISPLHF. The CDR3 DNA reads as TGTGCCAGCAGTTCACAGGGTAGGATCTCACCCCTCCACTTT. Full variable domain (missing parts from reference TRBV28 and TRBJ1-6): DVKVTQSSRYLVKRTGEKVFLECVQDMDHENMFWYRQDPGLGLRLIYFSYDVKMKEKGDIPEGYSVSREKKERFSLILESASTNQTSMYLCASSSQGRISPLHFGNGTRLTVT.

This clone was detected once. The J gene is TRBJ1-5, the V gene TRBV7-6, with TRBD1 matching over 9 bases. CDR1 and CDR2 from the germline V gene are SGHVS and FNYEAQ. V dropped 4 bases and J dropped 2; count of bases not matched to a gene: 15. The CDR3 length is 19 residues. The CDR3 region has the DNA TGTGCCAGCAGCTCCCCGGGACAGGGAGGTTCTACTGGCAATCAGCCCCAGCATTTT. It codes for CASSSPGQGGSTGNQPQHF. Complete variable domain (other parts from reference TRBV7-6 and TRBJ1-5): GAGVSQSPRYKVTKRGQDVALRCDPISGHVSLYWYRQALGQGPEFLTYFNYEAQQDKSGLPNDRFSAERPEGSISTLTIQRTEQRDSAMYRCASSSPGQGGSTGNQPQHFGDGTRLSIL.

This CDR3 reads CASSVLSTGELFF. In DNA, the CDR3 is TGTGCCAGCAGCGTACTATCCACCGGGGAGCTGTTTTTT. The chain couples TRBV9 to TRBJ2-2; D call uncertain. Trimming took off 1 base at V and 4 bases at J, with 5 bases between the two ends. Germline V gives CDR1 SGDLS, CDR2 YYNGEE. CDR3 length: 13 residues. The full variable domain, rest sourced from reference TRBV9 and TRBJ2-2, is DSGVTQTPKHLITATGQRVTLRCSPRSGDLSVYWYQQSLDQGLQFLIQYYNGEERAKGNILERFSAQQFPDLHSELNLSSLELGDSALYFCASSVLSTGELFFGEGSRLTVL.

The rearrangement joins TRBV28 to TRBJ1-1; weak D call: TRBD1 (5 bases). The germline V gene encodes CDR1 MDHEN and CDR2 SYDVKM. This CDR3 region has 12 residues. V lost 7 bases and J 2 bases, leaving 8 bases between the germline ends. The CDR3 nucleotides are TGTGCCAGCAAGACAGCTAACACTGAAGCTTTCTTT. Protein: CASKTANTEAFF.

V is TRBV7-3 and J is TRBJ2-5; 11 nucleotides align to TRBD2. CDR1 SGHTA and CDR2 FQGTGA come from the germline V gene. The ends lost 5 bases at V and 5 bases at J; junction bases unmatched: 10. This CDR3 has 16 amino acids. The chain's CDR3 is CASSALAGGQVETQYF. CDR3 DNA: TGTGCCAGCAGCGCGCTAGCGGGGGGCCAGGTGGAGACCCAGTACTTC.

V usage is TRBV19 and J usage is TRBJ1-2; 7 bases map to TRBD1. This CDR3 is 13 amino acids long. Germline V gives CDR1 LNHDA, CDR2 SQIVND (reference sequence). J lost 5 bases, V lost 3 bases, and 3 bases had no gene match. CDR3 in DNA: TGTGCCAGTAGTATCGGACAGGTTTATGGCTACACCTTC. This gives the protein CASSIGQVYGYTF.

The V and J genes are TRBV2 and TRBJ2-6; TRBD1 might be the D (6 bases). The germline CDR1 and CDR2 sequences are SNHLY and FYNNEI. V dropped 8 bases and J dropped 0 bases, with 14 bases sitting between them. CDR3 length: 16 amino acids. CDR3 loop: CASGDTGTSGANVLTF. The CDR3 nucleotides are TGTGCCAGCGGAGATACAGGGACCTCTGGGGCCAACGTCCTGACTTTC.